This T cell receptor (beta chain) was identified in a study of blood T cell repertoires in COVID-19. Across the study: The samples span acute and convalescent COVID-19 from the United States, Italy and Spain. T cells, B-cell-depleted T cells, or PBMCs provided the cDNA or gDNA that served as material.

The germline V gene encodes CDR1 MNHEY and CDR2 SVGAGI. The CDR3 loop spans 15 amino acids. J gave up 0 bases and V 6 bases, and 7 bases lay outside the gene matches. The repertoire was sequenced with immunoSEQ multiplex PCR; TCRdb's copy has only in-frame clones and lacks some. The sample has tens of thousands of clones, around 82% seen once. This clone was counted a single time. The sample taken for sequencing was peripheral blood. The gene calls are TRBV6-5 and TRBJ1-1; 7 positions agree with TRBD1. The TCR comes from a woman aged 55-70 years with acute or convalescent COVID-19. The CDR3 is CASSGPGQLNTEAFF. The CDR3 coding sequence is TGTGCCAGCAGCGGACCGGGACAGTTGAACACTGAAGCTTTCTTT.